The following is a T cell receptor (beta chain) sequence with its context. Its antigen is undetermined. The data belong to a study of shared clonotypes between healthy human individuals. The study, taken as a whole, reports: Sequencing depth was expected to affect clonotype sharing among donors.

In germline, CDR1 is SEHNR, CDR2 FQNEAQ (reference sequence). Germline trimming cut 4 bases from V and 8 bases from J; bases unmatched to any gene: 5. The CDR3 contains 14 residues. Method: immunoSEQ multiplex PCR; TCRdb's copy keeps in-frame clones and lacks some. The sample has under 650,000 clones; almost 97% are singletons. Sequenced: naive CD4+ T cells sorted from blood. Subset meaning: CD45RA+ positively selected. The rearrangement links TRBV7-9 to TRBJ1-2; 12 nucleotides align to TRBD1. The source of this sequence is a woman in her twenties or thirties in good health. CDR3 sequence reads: CASSSGQGARGYTF. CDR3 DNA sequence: TGTGCCAGCAGCTCGGGACAGGGGGCGCGAGGCTACACCTTC.